This T cell receptor (beta chain) was found in a study of cytomegalovirus exposure and HLA in healthy donors. CDR1 and CDR2 (germline): GTSNPN, SVGIG (reference sequence). CDR3 length equals 17 residues. Trimming took off 0 bases at V and 0 bases at J, with 18 bases between the two ends. The PCR employed 60 Vbeta primers together with 13 Jbeta primers. Here immunoSEQ multiplex PCR was the method, and the copy in TCRdb shows in-frame clones only, minus some. Counted here are around 120,000 clones, about four fifths occurring once; the ten biggest clones make up 8% to 9%. In this sample, this clone turned up once. The antigen remains undetermined. Donors were nominally healthy when sampled, though unrecorded immune exposures were likely. General study points: Analyzed later, most CMV-associated TCR beta chains appeared HLA-restricted.

The source of this sequence is a female donor in good health and CMV-seropositive. This sequence joins TRBV30 and TRBJ2-7, with a tentative D call TRBD1 (5 bases). The sequencing sample was made of PBMCs. The CDR3 DNA reads TGTGCCTGGAGTGTAGGCTTCAGGGCGACGGACTCCTACGAGCAGTACTTC. Translation gives CAWSVGFRATDSYEQYF.